This T cell receptor (beta chain) was profiled in a study of blood T cell repertoires in COVID-19. This clone occurred once. Clones were sequenced by immunoSEQ multiplex PCR, and TCRdb holds only the in-frame ones, with some missing. Of 200,000 to 300,000 clones listed, around four fifths are singletons. The CDR3 spans 16 residues. V lost 1 base to trimming and J lost 0 bases; unmatched junction nucleotides: 4. Germline lookup yields CDR1 SGHRS and CDR2 YFSETQ. The sample comprised peripheral blood. The genes are TRBV5-1 and TRBJ1-2; 9 bases agree with TRBD1. The source is a man aged 60 to 75 with acute or convalescent COVID-19. This CDR3 is CASSLLDRGANYGYTF. The CDR3 DNA follows: TGCGCCAGCAGCTTGCTGGACAGGGGCGCTAACTATGGCTACACCTTC.